This T cell receptor beta chain comes out of a study of cytomegalovirus exposure and HLA in healthy donors. Overall study: The approximately 110 validation repertoires used the same platform as the roughly 670 first-cohort repertoires, a later analysis reported. General study points: The tendency of first-cohort TCR clusters to co-occur in the 110 or so validation repertoires emerged from a later analysis. Cytomegalovirus status, reportedly, was diagnosed with high specificity and sensitivity by the classifier. Researchers counted roughly 150 TCR beta chains as cytomegalovirus-associated.

As concerns this clone: Its antigen remains unknown.

The assay was immunoSEQ multiplex PCR, and TCRdb's table has in-frame clones only and misses some. The sample yields some 70,000 clones, 85% seen once. CDR1 is SSHAT, CDR2 FNYEAQ, per germline (reference sequence). CDR3 size: 14 residues. Trimming left V 4 bases short and J 8 bases short, with 14 bases between. This clonotype was sampled from a man between 25 and 39 years old in good health and CMV-seronegative. The chain employs TRBV7-7 and TRBJ2-2; TRBD2 might be the D (6 bases). Specimen: PBMCs. CDR3 residues: CASSSGLPRGELFF. In DNA, the CDR3 is TGTGCCAGCAGCTCAGGACTACCCCGGGGGGAGCTGTTTTTT.